Following are 32 T cell receptor beta chains from one sample sequenced in a study of blood T cells in healthy people across ages. For the second PCR, which ran for about 7 to 11 cycles, a sample-barcoded 5' primer and a J-beta primer mix were used. MiXCR was run by TCRdb on the 5' RACE reads, yielding one entry per CDR3 protein. This sample has some 890,000 distinct CDR3 sequences, with almost 30% found just once. The same data also went into a second study, on T cells of mothers and their children.

The sample was blood. These receptors were obtained from a woman in her thirties or forties in good health.

In this sample, this clonotype turned up many times. The V and J genes are TRBV2 and TRBJ2-7; D gene ambiguous. V gave up 0 bases and J gave up 3 bases, with 3 bases separating them. CDR1 and CDR2 from the germline V gene are SNHLY and FYNNEI. The CDR3 runs to 12 residues. As DNA, the CDR3 is TGTGCCAGCAGTGAAGCCTACTACGAGCAGTACTTC. The encoded protein is CASSEAYYEQYF.

The table lists this clonotype with many counts. V is TRBV7-2 and J is TRBJ2-5; 9 positions match TRBD1. CDR3 length equals 15 residues. CDR1 is SGHTA, CDR2 FQGNSA, per germline. V trimming: 6 bases; J trimming: 7 bases; junction bases outside the gene matches: 12. The CDR3 nucleotides read TGTGCCAGCAGAACACAGGGGGCAGCCCCTGGGACCCAGTACTTC. This encodes CASRTQGAAPGTQYF.

This clonotype was seen a few times. The J gene is TRBJ1-1, the V gene TRBV20-1; 8 positions agree with TRBD1. The CDR3 sequence is 14 residues long. From germline, CDR1 is DFQATT and CDR2 SNEGSKA (reference sequence). After removal of 1 base from V and 2 bases from J, the junction contained 3 bases not matched to a gene. The CDR3 region is CSARGGQGNTEAFF. The CDR3 DNA reads as TGCAGTGCTAGAGGAGGACAGGGTAACACTGAAGCTTTCTTT.

The V and J genes are TRBV20-1 and TRBJ1-3; D unclear. Germline V gene sequence: CDR1 DFQATT, CDR2 SNEGSKA (reference sequence). The CDR3 extends over 15 amino acids. The V and J ends lost 3 bases and 2 bases respectively, with 14 bases between them. The CDR3 loop reads CSASDPVGPGNTIYF. The CDR3, as DNA: TGCAGTGCTAGCGACCCCGTCGGTCCTGGAAACACCATATATTTT.

This clonotype appeared many times. The V gene is TRBV10-3, the J gene TRBJ2-7; D possibly corresponds to TRBD2 (6 bases). The CDR3 is 16 residues long. V lost 4 bases, J lost 0 bases, and 16 bases lay in between. Germline CDR1 and CDR2: ENHRY and SYGVKD. The CDR3, as DNA: TGTGCCATCAGTGCGACGGAGGGCAGGAGCTCCTACGAGCAGTACTTC. It is translated as CAISATEGRSSYEQYF.

Many counts were recorded for this clonotype. The chain employs TRBV20-1 and TRBJ2-7, with D uncertain. The CDR3 totals 14 residues. Between the trimmed V and J ends, which lost 2 bases and 3 bases, there was a span of 14 bases. Germline CDR1 is DFQATT and CDR2 is SNEGSKA (reference sequence). CDR3 sequence (DNA): TGCAGTGCTAGAAGTCCCCAAGTGGACTACGAGCAGTACTTC. Translated, it gives CSARSPQVDYEQYF.

As concerns this clonotype: A read error may be the cause here, since a much bigger clone is one base away. The chain recombines TRBV9 with TRBJ2-7; D may match TRBD1 or TRBD2 (6 bases each). Germline V gene lookup returns CDR1 SGDLS and CDR2 YYNGEE. The CDR3 extends over 16 amino acids. The CDR3 loop is CTSSAHEGGPTYEQYF. Written as DNA, the CDR3 is TGTACCAGCAGCGCCCATGAGGGGGGCCCTACCTACGAGCAGTACTTC.

CDR3 sequence (DNA): TGCGCCAGCAGCTTGGGGGCAGCAACAACTAACTATGGCTACACCTTC. This translates into CASSLGAATTNYGYTF. The chain links TRBV5-1 to TRBJ1-2; D unresolved. Deletions cut 0 bases from V and 0 bases from J, with 12 bases between. CDR1 and CDR2 from the germline V gene are SGHRS and YFSETQ. There are 16 residues in the CDR3.

This clonotype has a count of ten or more. This rearrangement joins TRBV15 to TRBJ2-7; tentatively, D is TRBD1 (7 bases). The CDR3 is 15 amino acids. Germline V gives CDR1 LNHNV, CDR2 YYDKDF (reference sequence). V was pared by 4 bases and J by 1 base, with 14 bases between. The CDR3 loop reads CATSKTRGPSYEQYF. In DNA, the CDR3 is TGTGCCACCAGCAAGACTAGGGGGCCTTCCTACGAGCAGTACTTC.

This clonotype was counted between two and nine times. The chain recombines TRBV27 with TRBJ2-4, with TRBD2 identical over 7 bases. Germline V lookup: CDR1 MNHEY, CDR2 SMNVEV (reference sequence). V was clipped by 6 bases and J by 8 bases; unmatched bases: 10. CDR3 length: 14 residues. DNA for the CDR3: TGTGCCAGCAGATTAGCGGGTAGTAGGGACATTCAGTACTTC. Residues: CASRLAGSRDIQYF.

This clonotype was found once. The genes are TRBV20-1 and TRBJ2-2; 8 bases align to TRBD1. This CDR3 contains 15 residues. Germline CDR1 and CDR2: DFQATT and SNEGSKA (reference sequence). Trimming removed 0 bases from V and 4 bases from J; junction bases left unmatched: 4. The CDR3 nucleotides read TGCAGTGCTAGAGATATTGACAGGGGCACCGGGGAGCTGTTTTTT. Residues: CSARDIDRGTGELFF.

This chain connects TRBV19 to TRBJ1-2, with D unresolved. This CDR3 is built from 13 residues. V dropped 3 bases and J dropped 7 bases, with 12 bases sitting between them. CDR1 is LNHDA, CDR2 SQIVND, per germline (reference sequence). CDR3 coding DNA: TGTGCCAGTAGTATGGGGATAGTGCGTGGCTACACCTTC. Translation: CASSMGIVRGYTF. The complete variable domain, with remaining parts taken from reference TRBV19 and TRBJ1-2, reads DGGITQSPKYLFRKEGQNVTLSCEQNLNHDAMYWYRQDPGQGLRLIYYSQIVNDFQKGDIAEGYSVSREKKESFPLTVTSAQKNPTAFYLCASSMGIVRGYTFGSGTRLTVV.

The chain combines TRBV6-2 or TRBV6-3 with TRBJ1-2; 7 bases line up with TRBD1. Germline lookup yields CDR1 MNHEY and CDR2 SVGEGT. V lost 6 bases and J lost 10; bases outside the gene matches: 8. The CDR3 consists of 12 residues. CDR3 nucleotide sequence: TGTGCCAGCAGAACTCCGGGACAGCCCTACACCTTC. It encodes CASRTPGQPYTF.

The chain has TRBV2 and TRBJ1-5; D may be TRBD1 (5 bases). The CDR3 has 15 residues. Germline V gene sequence: CDR1 SNHLY, CDR2 FYNNEI. V dropped 2 bases and J dropped 1 base, with 9 bases sitting between them. The CDR3: CASSEPRESNQPQHF. CDR3 DNA sequence: TGTGCCAGCAGTGAACCCAGGGAGAGCAATCAGCCCCAGCATTTT.

The chain combines TRBV18 with TRBJ2-1; the match to TRBD1 covers 8 bases. This CDR3 contains 16 residues. Germline V gene data show CDR1 as KGHSH and CDR2 as LQKENI. The V segment lost 5 bases and the J segment 1 base; nucleotides outside the gene matches: 7. The CDR3 loop reads CASSARTGTSYNEQFF. Here the CDR3 DNA reads TGTGCCAGCTCAGCAAGGACAGGGACATCCTACAATGAGCAGTTCTTC.

About this clonotype itself: Relative to the germline gene, one junction end is altered; a read error may explain this. This chain joins TRBV3-1 and TRBJ2-3; D may be TRBD1 (5 bases). This CDR3 has 16 amino acids. Germline lookup yields CDR1 LGHDT and CDR2 YNNKEL (reference sequence). CDR3 region: CASSQDSGLSTGTQYF. CDR3 nucleotide sequence: TGTGCCAGCAGCCAAGATTCGGGTCTTAGCACAGGTACGCAGTATTTT.

This clonotype turned up a few times. The chain joins TRBV11-2 to TRBJ2-7, with a possible D match to TRBD2 (7 bases). Germline CDR1 and CDR2: SGHAT and FQNNGV. CDR3 length equals 15 residues. V lost 3 bases and J 7 bases, leaving 19 bases between the germline ends. This chain's CDR3 is CASSLGGPPYNEQYF. The CDR3 nucleotides are TGTGCCAGCAGCTTGGGGGGGCCCCCCTACAATGAGCAGTACTTC.

V gene TRBV7-3 combines with J gene TRBJ2-7; 11 bases align to TRBD1. The germline V gene has CDR1 SGHTA and CDR2 FQGTGA. The CDR3 is made up of 15 amino acids. Germline trimming cut 5 bases from V and 3 bases from J; bases unmatched to any gene: 6. The CDR3 nucleotides are TGTGCCAGCAGCGTAGGACAGGGGGCGGGCTACGAGCAGTACTTC. Encoded protein: CASSVGQGAGYEQYF.

This clonotype was counted ten times or more. V and J are TRBV7-2 and TRBJ2-5, with TRBD1 matching 8 bases. CDR3 size: 13 residues. Germline CDR1 is SGHTA and CDR2 is FQGNSA. V lost 8 bases to trimming and J lost 5 bases; unmatched junction nucleotides: 7. The chain's CDR3 is CASCPDRGETQYF. CDR3 in DNA: TGTGCCAGCTGCCCCGACAGGGGTGAGACCCAGTACTTC.

J is TRBJ1-2 and V is TRBV28, with a possible D match to TRBD1 (5 bases). Germline assignment: CDR1 MDHEN and CDR2 SYDVKM. This CDR3 is built from 13 residues. V was clipped by 7 bases and J by 8 bases, with 17 bases between them. CDR3 nucleotides: TGTGCCAGCACCCCTTGGGGGTCGGGGGGCTACACCTTC. Translation gives CASTPWGSGGYTF.

This clonotype was found many times. The chain combines TRBV2 with TRBJ2-7; 8 bases are a match to TRBD1. In germline, CDR1 is SNHLY, CDR2 FYNNEI. The CDR3 runs 14 residues. Trimming cost V 5 bases and J 6 bases; bases outside gene matches: 9. Here the CDR3 DNA reads TGTGCCAGCAGTACCAGGGGGCGGGACAGCGAGCAGTACTTC. Its translation: CASSTRGRDSEQYF. Together with reference TRBV2 and TRBJ2-7, the CDR3 gives the full variable domain: EPEVTQTPSHQVTQMGQEVILRCVPISNHLYFYWYRQILGQKVEFLVSFYNNEISEKSEIFDDQFSVERPDGSNFTLKIRSTKLEDSAMYFCASSTRGRDSEQYFGPGTRLTVT.

This clonotype has ten or more counts. One end of the junction is discordant with germline, which a read error may explain. The chain has TRBV6-2 or TRBV6-3 and TRBJ2-7; perhaps TRBD1 as D (6 bases). CDR1 MNHEY and CDR2 SVGEGT come from the germline V gene. The CDR3 spans 12 residues. This CDR3 is CTSKLQGYEQYF. In DNA, the CDR3 is TGTACCAGCAAGCTACAGGGCTACGAACAGTACTTC.

V usage is TRBV2 and J usage is TRBJ2-4, with 8 bases matching TRBD2. The J call is doubtful: the DNA matches TRBJ2-5 better. The CDR3 is 15 amino acids. The V gene's germline CDR1 is SNHLY and CDR2 FYNNEI. The CDR3 bases are TGTGCCGTACATAGTACTAGCGGATTACAAGAGACCCAGTACTTC. Its translation is CAVHSTSGLQETQYF.

This chain connects TRBV30 to TRBJ1-5, with 7 bases lining up with TRBD1. Germline assignment: CDR1 GTSNPN and CDR2 SVGIG (reference sequence). The CDR3 contains 15 residues. With 3 bases clipped from V and 7 bases from J, the junction kept 12 bases outside the gene matches. The CDR3 spells CAWSAAGTAYQPQHF. The CDR3 DNA follows: TGTGCCTGGAGCGCTGCCGGGACAGCTTACCAGCCCCAGCATTTT. Using reference TRBV30 and TRBJ1-5 for the parts outside the CDR3, the full variable domain is SQTIHQWPATLVQPVGSPLSLECTVEGTSNPNLYWYRQAAGRGLQLLFYSVGIGQISSEVPQNLSASRPQDRQFILSSKKLLLSDSGFYLCAWSAAGTAYQPQHFGDGTRLSIL.

This sequence joins TRBV20-1 and TRBJ2-7; 9 bases line up with TRBD1. Looked up from germline, CDR1 is DFQATT and CDR2 is SNEGSKA (reference sequence). After removal of 0 bases from V and 7 bases from J, the junction contained 10 bases not matched to a gene. The CDR3 has 15 residues. CDR3 bases: TGCAGTGCTAGAGATCTACAGGGGGCGCGTGATGAGCAGTACTTC. Its protein is CSARDLQGARDEQYF.

This clonotype was picked up many times. This CDR3 reads CASSPFGTGLSEQYF. In DNA, the CDR3 is TGTGCCAGCAGCCCCTTCGGGACAGGGCTTTCCGAGCAGTACTTC. The chain couples TRBV7-3 to TRBJ2-7; TRBD1 agrees at 9 bases. CDR1 and CDR2 (germline): SGHTA, FQGTGA. Trimming took 5 bases from V and 6 from J; bases not matched to a gene: 11. The CDR3 totals 15 residues.

This clonotype showed up many times. This chain joins TRBV5-1 and TRBJ2-5; no clear D gene. Germline V gene lookup returns CDR1 SGHRS and CDR2 YFSETQ. The V end was cut by 0 bases, the J end by 4 bases, with 10 bases between. This CDR3 is built from 14 residues. The CDR3 loop reads CASSLGSLRETQYF. The CDR3 DNA follows: TGCGCCAGCAGCTTGGGTTCGCTGAGAGAGACCCAGTACTTC.

This chain connects TRBV4-1 to TRBJ1-2; D gene uncertain. V was trimmed by 5 bases and J by 8 bases, leaving 15 bases between them. Germline CDR1 and CDR2: MGHRA and YSYEKL. The CDR3 covers 13 residues. The CDR3 loop reads CASSSSGVRGYTF. CDR3 bases: TGCGCCAGCAGCTCGAGTGGGGTTCGCGGCTACACCTTC.

The V and J genes are TRBV7-9 and TRBJ1-1; TRBD1 agrees at 7 bases. Per the germline V gene, CDR1 is SEHNR and CDR2 is FQNEAQ (reference sequence). V trimming: 0 bases; J trimming: 5 bases; junction bases outside the gene matches: 6. The CDR3 spans 15 residues. In DNA form, the CDR3 reads TGTGCCAGCAGCTTAGCAGGCCAGGGGGGAACTGAAGCTTTCTTT. Translating it yields CASSLAGQGGTEAFF.

V usage is TRBV7-9 and J usage is TRBJ1-5; D ambiguous. This CDR3 is built from 12 residues. Germline V lookup: CDR1 SEHNR, CDR2 FQNEAQ (reference sequence). The V and J ends lost 3 bases and 7 bases respectively, with 7 bases between them. DNA of the CDR3: TGTGCCAGCAGCTTGGACTGGCAGCCCCAGCATTTT. Protein sequence: CASSLDWQPQHF.

The chain combines TRBV2 with TRBJ2-2; 8 bases are shared with TRBD1. V trimming: 6 bases; J trimming: 6 bases; junction bases outside the gene matches: 6. Germline-derived CDR1 and CDR2 are SNHLY and FYNNEI. CDR3 length: 14 residues. The CDR3 region has the DNA TGTGCCAGCAGGGCGGACAGGGCGGCCGGGGAGCTGTTTTTT. Translation gives CASRADRAAGELFF.

V and J are TRBV4-1 and TRBJ2-7; D may be TRBD2 (5 bases). V lost 1 base to trimming and J lost 2 bases, with 9 bases between them. The CDR3 consists of 14 residues. Germline assignment: CDR1 MGHRA and CDR2 YSYEKL. The CDR3 is CASSQGNGAYEQYF. CDR3 nucleotide sequence: TGCGCCAGCAGCCAAGGCAACGGGGCCTACGAGCAGTACTTC.